Shown below are 18 T cell receptor beta chains from a single sample sequenced in a study of OX40 agonist ivuxolimab in advanced cancers. Repertoires were generated with immunoSEQ multiplex PCR, while TCRdb's copy carries only in-frame clones and drops some. The table lists 98,000 or so clones, roughly 90% of them singletons. The source material was CD4+ or CD8+ T cells sorted from blood, sampled in a trial of the OX40 agonist ivuxolimab. Receptor source: an adult with an advanced solid tumor such as melanoma, head and neck, liver or kidney cancer.

V usage is TRBV18 and J usage is TRBJ2-1, with 7 bases fitting TRBD1. Germline V gene lookup returns CDR1 KGHSH and CDR2 LQKENI. The junction had 5 bases not matched to a gene; V was cut back by 3 bases and J by 0 bases. The CDR3 totals 16 residues. The CDR3 region is CASSPTGLGSYNEQFF. CDR3 DNA sequence: TGTGCCAGCTCACCGACAGGGCTGGGCTCCTACAATGAGCAGTTCTTC.

This chain joins TRBV6-4 and TRBJ2-7, with D maybe TRBD2 (5 bases). The CDR3 covers 19 residues. V lost 8 bases, J lost 7 bases, and 36 bases lay in between. The V gene's germline CDR1 is MRHNA and CDR2 SNTAGT. CDR3 region: CASYSWPPRRVPPDREQYF. The CDR3 DNA reads as TGTGCCAGCTACTCTTGGCCACCTAGGCGGGTTCCCCCAGACCGGGAGCAGTACTTC.

This clone was counted a single time. The chain combines TRBV18 with TRBJ2-7; TRBD1 aligns across 8 bases. V gave up 4 bases and J gave up 7 bases; unmatched junction bases: 9. Germline V CDR1 and CDR2: KGHSH, LQKENI. The CDR3 has 14 residues. In nucleotides, the CDR3 is TGTGCCAGCTCACGCTTGGGACAGGATGATGAGCAGTACTTC. As protein: CASSRLGQDDEQYF.

This clone was recorded once. CDR3: CASSEPLQPQHF. The CDR3, as DNA: TGTGCCAGCAGTGAACCACTTCAGCCCCAGCATTTT. This chain connects TRBV6-1 to TRBJ1-5; unclear D gene. Deletions cut 2 bases from V and 6 bases from J, with 5 bases between. The length of the CDR3 is 12 residues. Germline assignment: CDR1 MNHNS and CDR2 SASEGT.

A single count supports this clone. This chain links TRBV7-2 with TRBJ2-1, with 9 positions matching TRBD2. The length of the CDR3 is 14 residues. Germline V gene data show CDR1 as SGHTA and CDR2 as FQGNSA. V was clipped by 5 bases and J by 8 bases; unmatched bases: 7. The CDR3 sequence: CASSRASGVYEQFF. The CDR3 DNA sequence: TGTGCCAGCAGCAGGGCTAGCGGGGTATATGAGCAGTTCTTC.

The J gene is TRBJ1-4, the V gene TRBV6-5; TRBD1 might be the D (6 bases). Germline V CDR1 and CDR2: MNHEY, SVGAGI. The CDR3 runs 15 residues. Trimming cost V 6 bases and J 5 bases, with 16 bases left between them. CDR3 sequence: CASRPDRNRNEKLFF. The CDR3 bases are TGTGCCAGCAGGCCAGACAGGAACAGAAATGAAAAACTGTTTTTT.

This rearrangement joins TRBV7-9 to TRBJ1-2, with unresolved D. This CDR3 contains 14 residues. Trimming left V 6 bases short and J 4 bases short, with 15 bases between. Germline assignment: CDR1 SEHNR and CDR2 FQNEAQ (reference sequence). CDR3 DNA: TGTGCCAGCAGTTCGACCCCGGTCGGCTATGGCTACACCTTC. Translating gives CASSSTPVGYGYTF.

This clone was seen a single time. The genes are TRBV19 and TRBJ1-2; D gene ambiguous. V lost 7 bases to trimming and J lost 2 bases, with 8 bases between them. The CDR3 contains 12 residues. Germline lookup yields CDR1 LNHDA and CDR2 SQIVND (reference sequence). Written as DNA, the CDR3 is TGTGCCAGTATGCAGGAGAACTATGGCTACACCTTC. Translated: CASMQENYGYTF.

The V call is TRBV9, the J call TRBJ1-3, with D perhaps TRBD1 (6 bases). There are 13 residues in the CDR3. Trimming removed 3 bases at V and 2 bases at J, with 6 bases between. Germline CDR1 and CDR2: SGDLS and YYNGEE. The CDR3 here is CASSEGAGNTIYF. The CDR3 bases are TGTGCCAGCAGCGAGGGGGCTGGAAACACCATATATTTT.

The CDR3 DNA sequence: TGTGCCAGCAGCTGGGCTCCCCTCGAGACCCAGTACTTC. It is translated as CASSWAPLETQYF. V usage is TRBV7-2 and J usage is TRBJ2-5; no clear D gene. This CDR3 is built from 13 residues. V dropped 4 bases and J dropped 5 bases, with 11 bases sitting between them. Germline lookup yields CDR1 SGHTA and CDR2 FQGNSA.

This CDR3 is CASSKRSKGLACEQFF. The CDR3 DNA reads as TGTGCCAGCAGCAAGCGAAGCAAGGGACTAGCGTGTGAGCAGTTCTTC. The J gene is TRBJ2-1, the V gene TRBV21-1; the table's D call, TRBD2, was not checked against the DNA. TRBV21-1 is a pseudogene segment. The CDR3 sequence is 16 residues long.

J is TRBJ2-1 and V is TRBV19; no firm D call. V was shortened by 7 bases and J by 4 bases, with 11 bases between the two germline ends. Germline V lookup: CDR1 LNHDA, CDR2 SQIVND (reference sequence). CDR3 length: 13 residues. This chain's CDR3 is CASTPGWYNEQFF. The CDR3 DNA reads as TGTGCCAGTACCCCCGGGTGGTACAATGAGCAGTTCTTC.

This rearrangement joins TRBV1 to TRBJ1-5; TRBD1, the D gene given by the table, was not confirmed from the DNA. TRBV1 corresponds to a pseudogene. CDR3 size: 18 residues. CDR3 DNA: TGCACCAGCAGCCGCCGGAGGCAGGGGGGTGGGCTGGTTCAGCCCCAGCATTTT. It is translated as CTSSRRRQGGGLVQPQHF.

This clone is a singleton in its sample. The chain carries TRBV5-4 and TRBJ1-3; D remains unclear. Trimming shortened V by 1 base and J by 4 bases, and 3 bases separated the two germline ends. Germline CDR1 is SGHNT and CDR2 is YYREEE (reference sequence). CDR3 length equals 12 residues. CDR3 protein: CASSLFGNTIYF. CDR3 in DNA: TGTGCCAGCAGCTTGTTCGGAAACACCATATATTTT.

This chain uses TRBV6-4 with TRBJ2-3; tentative D call: TRBD2 (5 bases). V lost 11 bases to trimming and J lost 6 bases, with 24 bases between them. This CDR3 has 15 residues. Germline CDR1 is MRHNA and CDR2 is SNTAGT. CDR3 DNA: TGTGCCCCCAGGAGGAGAGCCAGGAAGGTTGATACGCAGTATTTT. Protein sequence: CAPRRRARKVDTQYF.

The chain carries TRBV30 and TRBJ2-2; TRBD2 matches 8 bases. Germline lookup yields CDR1 GTSNPN and CDR2 SVGIG (reference sequence). With 3 bases clipped from V and 4 bases from J, the junction kept 1 base outside the gene matches. The CDR3 length is 13 residues. CDR3 loop: CAWSSGGTGELFF. The CDR3 nucleotides are TGTGCCTGGAGCAGCGGGGGCACCGGGGAGCTGTTTTTT.

The rearrangement joins TRBV6-5 to TRBJ2-7; 7 bases agree with TRBD1. CDR1 is MNHEY, CDR2 SVGAGI, per germline. V was clipped by 8 bases and J by 0 bases; unmatched bases: 4. CDR3 length equals 13 residues. This CDR3 reads CASCEGASYEQYF. Here the CDR3 DNA reads TGTGCCAGCTGCGAGGGGGCCTCCTACGAGCAGTACTTC.

The chain recombines TRBV7-8 with TRBJ2-5; TRBD2 aligns across 14 bases. The trim removed 3 bases at V and 3 bases at J, leaving 3 bases unmatched. CDR1 SGHVS and CDR2 FQNEAQ come from the germline V gene. The CDR3 has 16 amino acids. The CDR3 loop is CASSFLGLAGEETQYF. In DNA, the CDR3 is TGTGCCAGCAGCTTCCTGGGACTAGCGGGGGAAGAGACCCAGTACTTC.